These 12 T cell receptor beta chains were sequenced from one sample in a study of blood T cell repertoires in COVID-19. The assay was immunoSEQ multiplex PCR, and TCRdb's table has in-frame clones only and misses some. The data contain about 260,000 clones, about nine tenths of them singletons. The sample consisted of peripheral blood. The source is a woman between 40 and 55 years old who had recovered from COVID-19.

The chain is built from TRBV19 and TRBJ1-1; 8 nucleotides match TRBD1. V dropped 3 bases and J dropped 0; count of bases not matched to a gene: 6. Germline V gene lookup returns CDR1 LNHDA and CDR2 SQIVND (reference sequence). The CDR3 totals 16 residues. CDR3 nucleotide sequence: TGTGCCAGTAGTATGAACCAGGGGGCGGTGAACACTGAAGCTTTCTTT. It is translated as CASSMNQGAVNTEAFF.

CDR3 bases: TGTGCCAGCAGCTCCCGGACTGATAGGCCCCGGGAGCTGTTTTTT. Translating it yields CASSSRTDRPRELFF. The chain recombines TRBV5-4 with TRBJ2-2, with D possibly being TRBD2 (5 bases). Germline lookup yields CDR1 SGHNT and CDR2 YYREEE (reference sequence). V shed 3 bases and J shed 9 bases, with 18 bases lying between them. This CDR3 contains 15 residues. Full variable domain (rest looked up from reference TRBV5-4 and TRBJ2-2): ETGVTQSPTHLIKTRGQQVTLRCSSQSGHNTVSWYQQALGQGPQFIFQYYREEENGRGNFPPRFSGLQFPNYSSELNVNALELDDSALYLCASSSRTDRPRELFFGEGSRLTVL.

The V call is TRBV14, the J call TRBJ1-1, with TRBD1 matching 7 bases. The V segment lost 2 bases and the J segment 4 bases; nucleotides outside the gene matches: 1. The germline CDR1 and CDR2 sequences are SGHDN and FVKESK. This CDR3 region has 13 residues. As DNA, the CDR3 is TGTGCCAGCAGCCAACGGGACAGCACTGAAGCTTTCTTT. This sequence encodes CASSQRDSTEAFF.

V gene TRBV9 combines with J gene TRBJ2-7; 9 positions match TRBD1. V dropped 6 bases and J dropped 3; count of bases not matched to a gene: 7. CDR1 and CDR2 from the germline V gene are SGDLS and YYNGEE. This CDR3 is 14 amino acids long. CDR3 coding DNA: TGTGCCAGCACTCCGGGACAGGGCCACTACGAGCAGTACTTC. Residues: CASTPGQGHYEQYF.

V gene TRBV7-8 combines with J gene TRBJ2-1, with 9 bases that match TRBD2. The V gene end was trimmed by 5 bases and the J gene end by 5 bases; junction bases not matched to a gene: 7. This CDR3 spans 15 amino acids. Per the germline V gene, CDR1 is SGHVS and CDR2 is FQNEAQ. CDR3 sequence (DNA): TGTGCCAGCAGCACCCTTGCGGGGGGGGACAATGAGCAGTTCTTC. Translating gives CASSTLAGGDNEQFF.

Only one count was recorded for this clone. The DNA of the CDR3 is TGTGCCAGCTCACCGCCGGGACAGGCCAGGAGCGAGCAGTACTTC. Its translation: CASSPPGQARSEQYF. The chain employs TRBV18 and TRBJ2-7; 8 bases fit TRBD1. The CDR3 sequence is 15 residues long. Trimming at V came to 3 bases and at J to 6 bases, leaving 10 bases not matched to a gene. Germline V gene lookup returns CDR1 KGHSH and CDR2 LQKENI.

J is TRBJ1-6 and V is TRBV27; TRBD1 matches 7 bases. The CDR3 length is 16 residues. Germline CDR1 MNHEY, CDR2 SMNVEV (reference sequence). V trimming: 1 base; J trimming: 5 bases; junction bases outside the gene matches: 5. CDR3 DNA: TGTGCCAGCAGTTTATTAGGGACAGACCATAATTCACCCCTCCACTTT. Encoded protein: CASSLLGTDHNSPLHF.

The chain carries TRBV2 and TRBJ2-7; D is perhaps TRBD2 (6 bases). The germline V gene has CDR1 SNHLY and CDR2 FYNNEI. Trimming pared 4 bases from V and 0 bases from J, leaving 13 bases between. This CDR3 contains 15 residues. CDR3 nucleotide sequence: TGTGCCAGCAGTGTAGGAGGGACTCGCTCCTACGAGCAGTACTTC. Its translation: CASSVGGTRSYEQYF.

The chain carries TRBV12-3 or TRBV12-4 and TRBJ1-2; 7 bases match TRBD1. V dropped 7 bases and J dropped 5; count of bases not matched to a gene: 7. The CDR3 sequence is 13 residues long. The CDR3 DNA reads TGTGCCAGCACCTCGGGGACAGCTTATGGCTACACCTTC. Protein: CASTSGTAYGYTF.

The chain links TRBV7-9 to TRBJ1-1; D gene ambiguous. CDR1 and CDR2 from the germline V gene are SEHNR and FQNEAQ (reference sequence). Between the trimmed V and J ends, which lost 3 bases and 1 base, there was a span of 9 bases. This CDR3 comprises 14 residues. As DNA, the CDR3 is TGTGCCAGCAGCTTTGGGCAGGCGAACACTGAAGCTTTCTTT. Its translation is CASSFGQANTEAFF.

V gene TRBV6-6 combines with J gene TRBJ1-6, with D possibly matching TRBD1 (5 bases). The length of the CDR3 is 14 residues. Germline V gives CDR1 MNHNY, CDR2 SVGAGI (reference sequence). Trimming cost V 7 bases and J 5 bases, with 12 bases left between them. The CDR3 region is CASTSGLDNSPLHF. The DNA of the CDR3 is TGTGCCAGCACGTCAGGGCTGGATAATTCACCCCTCCACTTT.

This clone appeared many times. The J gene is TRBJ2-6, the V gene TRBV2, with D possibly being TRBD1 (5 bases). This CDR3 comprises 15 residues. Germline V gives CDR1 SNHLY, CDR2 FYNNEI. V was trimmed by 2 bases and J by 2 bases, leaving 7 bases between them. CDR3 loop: CASSESRAGANVLTF. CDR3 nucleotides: TGTGCCAGCAGTGAATCCAGGGCTGGGGCCAACGTCCTGACTTTC.